The clone carrying this T cell receptor (beta chain) has more than one count but fewer than ten. Its target is unknown. The sample belongs to a study of response to subunit inactivated influenza vaccine. Study-wide results and limits: There was a suggestion from the authors that each seasonal influenza vaccination recruits few new T cells.

The trim removed 3 bases at V and 0 bases at J, leaving 3 bases unmatched. CDR1 is SGHRS, CDR2 YFSETQ, per germline. The CDR3 sequence is 16 residues long. TCRdb itself ran the RT-PCR reads through MiXCR, one entry per CDR3 protein. The table records 550,000 to 800,000 distinct CDR3 sequences, approximately 14% of them present only once. The origin of this receptor is a man aged 45-60 years who received an inactivated influenza vaccine. This sample comprised PBMCs from blood, obtained 11 to 12 days after vaccination. This rearrangement joins TRBV5-1 to TRBJ2-6, with TRBD2 matching over 7 bases. Written as DNA, the CDR3 is TGCGCCAGCAGCTCCGGGGGGAGCTCTGGGGCCAACGTCCTGACTTTC. Translation gives CASSSGGSSGANVLTF.